This T cell receptor (beta chain) was retrieved from a study of cytomegalovirus exposure and HLA in healthy donors. Vbeta (60) and Jbeta (13) primers were used in the PCR. Sequencing used immunoSEQ multiplex PCR; TCRdb keeps in-frame clones, though not all of them. Of 100,000 to 120,000 clones listed, 69% are singletons. This sequence was found in a man aged 30 to 39 in good health and CMV-seronegative. The sequenced sample was PBMCs.

CDR3 nucleotides: TGTGCCAGCAGCGTAGCGGCGGACTCCTACGAGCAGTACTTC. This codes for CASSVAADSYEQYF. This rearrangement joins TRBV9 to TRBJ2-7; D is uncertain. Germline loops: CDR1 SGDLS, CDR2 YYNGEE. The V end lost 0 bases, the J end lost 0 bases, and 7 bases lay between the germline ends. CDR3 length: 14 residues.